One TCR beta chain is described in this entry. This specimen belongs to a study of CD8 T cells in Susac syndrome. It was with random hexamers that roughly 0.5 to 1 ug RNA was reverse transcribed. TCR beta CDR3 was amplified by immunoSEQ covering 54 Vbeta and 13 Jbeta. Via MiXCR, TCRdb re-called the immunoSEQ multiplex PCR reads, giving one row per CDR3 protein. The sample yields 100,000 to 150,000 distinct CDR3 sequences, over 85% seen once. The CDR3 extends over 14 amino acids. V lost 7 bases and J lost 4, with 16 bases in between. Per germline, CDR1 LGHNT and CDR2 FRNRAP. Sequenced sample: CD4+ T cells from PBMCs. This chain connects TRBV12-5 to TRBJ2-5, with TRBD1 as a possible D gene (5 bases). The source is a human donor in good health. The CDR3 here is CASADPRTTETQYF. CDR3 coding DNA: TGTGCTAGTGCCGACCCGAGGACAACAGAGACCCAGTACTTC.